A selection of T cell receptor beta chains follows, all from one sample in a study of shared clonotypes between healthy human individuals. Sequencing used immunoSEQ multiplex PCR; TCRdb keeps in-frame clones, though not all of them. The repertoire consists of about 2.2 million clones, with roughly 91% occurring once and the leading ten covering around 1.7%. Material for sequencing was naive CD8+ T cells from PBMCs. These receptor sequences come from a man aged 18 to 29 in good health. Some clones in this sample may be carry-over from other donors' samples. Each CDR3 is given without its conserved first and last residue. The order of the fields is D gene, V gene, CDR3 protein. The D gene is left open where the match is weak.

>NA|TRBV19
ASGGGRSSYEQY
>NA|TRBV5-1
ASSLGTGVSKSYNEQF
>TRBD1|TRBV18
ASSSDRDPTNYEQY
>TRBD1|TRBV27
ASSTLPGQGGNGYT
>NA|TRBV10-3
AISSGTGDEQY
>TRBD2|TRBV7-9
ASSPWGLAGNNEQF
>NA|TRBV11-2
ASSLLSRTYEQY
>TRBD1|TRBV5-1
ASSSGTDDQPQH
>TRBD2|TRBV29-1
SVEWGEGQETQY
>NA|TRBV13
ASSLRIGSSIDTIY
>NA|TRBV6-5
ASSYSKGPLVLEQY
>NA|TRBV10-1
ASREVWAGQVGETQY
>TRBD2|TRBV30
AWRGLRLAGADTQY
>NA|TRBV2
ASNRENSYEQY
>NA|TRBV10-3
ATGEQVANGNTIY
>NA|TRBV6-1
ASSEDWGPRH
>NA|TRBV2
ASMAENYEQY
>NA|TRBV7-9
ASSFPGRRTTNEKLF
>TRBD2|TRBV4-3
ASSQGLAGSYEQF
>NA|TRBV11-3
ASSLVSGHNEQF
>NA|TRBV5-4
ASSFQGQLAKNIQY
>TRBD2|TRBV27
ASQLAAITGELF
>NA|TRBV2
ASSDGWVNTEAF
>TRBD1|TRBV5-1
ASSFKTGLYEQY
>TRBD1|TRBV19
ASGQGHVYEQY
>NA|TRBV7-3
ASSFSPGPNYEQY
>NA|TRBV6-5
ASYPGALTEAF
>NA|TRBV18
ASSPRRGETQY
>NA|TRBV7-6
ASNPSTAGFQETQY
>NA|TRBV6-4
ASPWDNIDRTMNTEAF
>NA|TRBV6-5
ASREGDYTEAF
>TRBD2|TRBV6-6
ASSYSRLANYNEQF
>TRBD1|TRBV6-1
ASSFTGGFTDTQY
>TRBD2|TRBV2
ASSGGSGTNEQF
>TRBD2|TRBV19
ASSAGLVPITGELF
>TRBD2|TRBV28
ASSQIWTSENTGELF
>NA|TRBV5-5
ASSLIRTNYGYT
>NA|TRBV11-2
ASSARREGAYSTDTQY
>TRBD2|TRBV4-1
ASSLGLAGGAGELF
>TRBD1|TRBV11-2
ASSLARGPLEQY
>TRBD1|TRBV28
ASSFTGVEVDTEAF
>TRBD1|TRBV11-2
ASSSNPGQGADTQY
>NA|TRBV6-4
ASSDGAGTGPGELF
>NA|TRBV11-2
ASSSVGGEGQPQH
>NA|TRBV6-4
ATTREGHYEQY
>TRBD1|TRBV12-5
ASGLGGQRETF
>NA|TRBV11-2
ASSLSAGPQH
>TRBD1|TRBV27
ASGYTGGWTEAF
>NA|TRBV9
ASSVAGGREEMF
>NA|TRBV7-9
ASSHPPAGYEQY
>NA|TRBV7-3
ASSGDPGELF
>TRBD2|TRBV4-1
ASSQVPAGAGGPNTGELF
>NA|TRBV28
ASPRGNEQF